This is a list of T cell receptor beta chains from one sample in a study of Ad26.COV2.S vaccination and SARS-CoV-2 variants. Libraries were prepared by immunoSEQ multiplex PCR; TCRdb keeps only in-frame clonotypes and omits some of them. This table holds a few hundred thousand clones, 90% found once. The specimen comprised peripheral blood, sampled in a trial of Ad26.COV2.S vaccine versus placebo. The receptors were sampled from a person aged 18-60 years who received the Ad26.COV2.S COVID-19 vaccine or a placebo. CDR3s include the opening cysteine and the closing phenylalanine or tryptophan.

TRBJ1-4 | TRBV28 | CASSSAGGENEKLFF
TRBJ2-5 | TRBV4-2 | CASSQDITFYSGSSLPYQETQYF
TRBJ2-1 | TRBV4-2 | CASSQDPSSSGTYNEQFF
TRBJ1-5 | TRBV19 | CASSDRRIANQPQHF
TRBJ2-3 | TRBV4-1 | CASSQERADTQYF
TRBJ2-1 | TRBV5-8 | CASSFHWGYNEQFF
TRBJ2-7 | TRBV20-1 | CSASGGRAYEQYF
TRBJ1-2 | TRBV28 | CASSHWQGRGGLIINYGYTF
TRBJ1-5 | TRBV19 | CASSIVDSLKMPQHF
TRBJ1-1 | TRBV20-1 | CSASPGQHEAFF
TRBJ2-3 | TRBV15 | CATSRALADTQYF
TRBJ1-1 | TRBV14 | CASRHRGIDEAFF
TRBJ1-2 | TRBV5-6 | CASSLVQLLDNYGYTF
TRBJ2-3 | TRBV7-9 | CATLPLRGTTDTQYF
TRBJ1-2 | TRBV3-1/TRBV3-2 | CASSQDYNTGSGYTF
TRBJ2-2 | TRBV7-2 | CASSLLASGTGELFF
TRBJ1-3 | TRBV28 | CASSLYNGGGGNTIYF